Presented here are 13 T cell receptor beta chains from one specimen sequenced in a study of technical replicates of blood from a handful of donors. The table came from immunoSEQ multiplex PCR; TCRdb's copy has only in-frame clones and leaves some out. Found here are tens of thousands of clones, more than 90% of them singletons; the top ten hold under 5.5%. Sequences were obtained from PBMCs. These receptors came from a human donor in good health. Some clones in this sample may be carry-over from other donors' samples.

The V and J genes are TRBV9 and TRBJ1-2, with D perhaps matching TRBD1 (5 bases). This CDR3 is 14 amino acids long. Trimming shortened V by 4 bases and J by 11 bases, and 21 bases separated the two germline ends. Germline loops: CDR1 SGDLS, CDR2 YYNGEE. CDR3 in DNA: TGTGCCAGCAGCCTACAGGACCTCGGGGGGGTGTACACCTTC. Translated, it gives CASSLQDLGGVYTF.

This clone counts as medium-sized. The chain joins TRBV7-9 to TRBJ1-6, with D perhaps matching TRBD1 (6 bases). V shed 4 bases and J shed 6 bases, with 13 bases lying between them. The CDR3 consists of 15 residues. The germline V gene has CDR1 SEHNR and CDR2 FQNEAQ (reference sequence). The CDR3 DNA follows: TGTGCCAGCAGCTCCGCAGGGGAATTTAATTCACCCCTCCACTTT. Translated: CASSSAGEFNSPLHF.

The chain combines TRBV13 with TRBJ2-7; tentative D call: TRBD1 (5 bases). The CDR3 loop spans 14 amino acids. With 0 bases removed from V and 0 bases from J, the gap between germline ends came to 6 bases. CDR1 and CDR2 from the germline V gene are PRHDT and FYEKMQ (reference sequence). CDR3 sequence: CASSLGDNSYEQYF. In DNA, the CDR3 is TGTGCCAGCAGCTTAGGGGACAACTCCTACGAGCAGTACTTC.

The rearrangement uses TRBV12-5 and TRBJ1-5; tentative D call: TRBD1 (6 bases). The CDR3 spans 14 residues. CDR1 and CDR2 from the germline V gene are LGHNT and FRNRAP. V was pared by 1 base and J by 4 bases, with 8 bases between. CDR3 sequence: CASGLGDKNQPQHF. The DNA for the CDR3 is TGTGCTAGTGGTTTGGGGGACAAGAATCAGCCCCAGCATTTT.

This chain links TRBV4-2 with TRBJ2-7, with no clear D. V lost 4 bases to trimming and J lost 1 base, with 11 bases between them. Germline values: CDR1 LGHNA, CDR2 YNFKEQ. This CDR3 is built from 14 residues. CDR3 protein: CASSPAGPSYEQYF. The CDR3 DNA follows: TGTGCCAGCAGCCCAGCAGGCCCTTCCTACGAGCAGTACTTC.

This chain uses TRBV7-7 with TRBJ2-5; 14 positions match TRBD2. There are 16 residues in the CDR3. From germline, CDR1 is SSHAT and CDR2 FNYEAQ (reference sequence). V trimming: 5 bases; J trimming: 5 bases; junction bases outside the gene matches: 7. CDR3 nucleotides: TGTGCCAGCAGCCTCGGACTAGCGGGAGGTTTGGAGACCCAGTACTTC. Encoded protein: CASSLGLAGGLETQYF.

Concerning this clone: This CDR3 is also generated by other DNA sequences in the sample. The chain combines TRBV5-1 with TRBJ2-7; 10 nucleotides agree with TRBD1. Germline V CDR1 and CDR2: SGHRS, YFSETQ. The CDR3 length is 14 residues. V lost 0 bases to trimming and J lost 4 bases; unmatched junction nucleotides: 1. The CDR3 sequence is CASSLGQGAYEQYF. Written as DNA, the CDR3 is TGCGCCAGCAGCTTGGGACAGGGGGCTTACGAGCAGTACTTC. The full variable domain, its missing parts supplied by reference TRBV5-1 and TRBJ2-7, is KAGVTQTPRYLIKTRGQQVTLSCSPISGHRSVSWYQQTPGQGLQFLFEYFSETQRNKGNFPGRFSGRQFSNSRSEMNVSTLELGDSALYLCASSLGQGAYEQYFGPGTRLTVT.

The chain couples TRBV21-1 to TRBJ1-3; whether TRBD1, the table's D call, matches the DNA was not checked. TRBV21-1 is designated a pseudogene. The CDR3 is made up of 17 amino acids. This CDR3 is CASSTPLQGGTGNTIYF. DNA for the CDR3: TGTGCCAGCAGCACGCCGTTACAGGGGGGGACTGGAAACACCATATATTTT.

V gene TRBV5-8 combines with J gene TRBJ1-2, with D perhaps TRBD1 (6 bases). CDR1 and CDR2 from the germline V gene are SGHTS and YDEGEE. V lost 4 bases and J 4 bases, leaving 17 bases between the germline ends. CDR3 size: 15 residues. The CDR3 loop is CASSRDTRGAYGYTF. CDR3 in DNA: TGTGCCAGCAGCCGGGACACCCGAGGGGCCTATGGCTACACCTTC. Based on the CDR3 plus reference TRBV5-8 and TRBJ1-2, the full variable domain is EAGVTQSPTHLIKTRGQQATLRCSPISGHTSVYWYQQALGLGLQFLLWYDEGEERNRGNFPPRFSGRQFPNYSSELNVNALELEDSALYLCASSRDTRGAYGYTFGSGTRLTVV.

This chain uses TRBV7-9 with TRBJ2-2; maybe TRBD1 (5 bases). Looked up from germline, CDR1 is SEHNR and CDR2 is FQNEAQ (reference sequence). V was shortened by 8 bases and J by 6 bases, with 13 bases between the two germline ends. The CDR3 runs to 13 residues. In nucleotides, the CDR3 is TGTGCCAGCTCCCTAAAGGGGTCCGGGGAGCTGTTTTTT. Its translation: CASSLKGSGELFF.

This sequence joins TRBV2 and TRBJ2-5, with TRBD2 matching 8 bases. Germline trimming cut 1 base from V and 4 bases from J; bases unmatched to any gene: 11. The CDR3 has 17 amino acids. In germline, CDR1 is SNHLY, CDR2 FYNNEI. Written as DNA, the CDR3 is TGTGCCAGCAGTGAAGAGGGAGCGGGAGTGTCCTTAGAGACCCAGTACTTC. It is translated as CASSEEGAGVSLETQYF.

The chain recombines TRBV19 with TRBJ2-7, with 7 bases identical to TRBD2. V shed 7 bases, J shed 6 bases, and the junction held 9 bases outside the gene matches. Germline V gene data show CDR1 as LNHDA and CDR2 as SQIVND (reference sequence). The CDR3 runs to 13 residues. CDR3 coding DNA: TGTGCCAGTACCATGGGAGGGGTTGGCGAGCAGTACTTC. Its protein product is CASTMGGVGEQYF.

V usage is TRBV10-3 and J usage is TRBJ2-1; 12 bases are shared with TRBD2. Per germline, CDR1 ENHRY and CDR2 SYGVKD. This CDR3 spans 15 amino acids. The ends lost 4 bases at V and 6 bases at J; junction bases unmatched: 4. CDR3 DNA sequence: TGTGCCATCAGTGTACTAGCGGGAGGCGTCAATGAGCAGTTCTTC. It translates to CAISVLAGGVNEQFF.